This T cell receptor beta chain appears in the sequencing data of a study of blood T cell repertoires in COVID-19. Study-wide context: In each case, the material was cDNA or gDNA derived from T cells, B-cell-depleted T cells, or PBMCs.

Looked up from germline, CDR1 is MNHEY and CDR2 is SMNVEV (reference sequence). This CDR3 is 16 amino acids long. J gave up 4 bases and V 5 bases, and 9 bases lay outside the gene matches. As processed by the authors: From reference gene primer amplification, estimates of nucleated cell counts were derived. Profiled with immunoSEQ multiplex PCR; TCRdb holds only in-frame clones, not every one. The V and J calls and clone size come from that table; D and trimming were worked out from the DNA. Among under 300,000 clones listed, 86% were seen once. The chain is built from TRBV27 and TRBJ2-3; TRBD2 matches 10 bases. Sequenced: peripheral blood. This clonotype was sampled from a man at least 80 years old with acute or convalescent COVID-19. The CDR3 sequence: CASSPLAGEGPDTQYF. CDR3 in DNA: TGTGCCAGCAGTCCTCTAGCGGGAGAGGGGCCAGATACGCAGTATTTT.